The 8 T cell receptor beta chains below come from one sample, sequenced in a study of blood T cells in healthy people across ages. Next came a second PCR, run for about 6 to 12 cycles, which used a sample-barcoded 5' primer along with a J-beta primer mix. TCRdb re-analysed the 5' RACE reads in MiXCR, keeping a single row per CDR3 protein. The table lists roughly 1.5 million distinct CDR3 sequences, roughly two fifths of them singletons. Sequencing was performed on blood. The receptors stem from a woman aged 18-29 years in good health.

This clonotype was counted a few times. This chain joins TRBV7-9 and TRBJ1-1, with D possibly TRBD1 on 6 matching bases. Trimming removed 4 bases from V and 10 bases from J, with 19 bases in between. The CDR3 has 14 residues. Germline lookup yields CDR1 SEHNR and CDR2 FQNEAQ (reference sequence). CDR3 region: CASSWNRDTFSAFF. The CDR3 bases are TGTGCCAGCAGCTGGAACCGGGACACATTTTCAGCTTTCTTT.

CDR3 DNA: TGTGCCACCAGTGATTGGGGGAACACTGAAGCTTTCTTT. It translates to CATSDWGNTEAFF. This chain links TRBV24-1 with TRBJ1-1, with D unresolved. In germline, CDR1 is KGHDR, CDR2 SFDVKD. Trimming pared 2 bases from V and 1 base from J, leaving 4 bases between. The CDR3 extends over 13 amino acids.

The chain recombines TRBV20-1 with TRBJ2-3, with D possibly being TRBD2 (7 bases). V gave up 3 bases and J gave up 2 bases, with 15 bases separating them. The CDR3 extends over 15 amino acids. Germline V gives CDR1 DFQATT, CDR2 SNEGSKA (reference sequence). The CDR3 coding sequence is TGCAGTGCTAGCGGGGGGCTGGGGAACACAGATACGCAGTATTTT. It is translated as CSASGGLGNTDTQYF.

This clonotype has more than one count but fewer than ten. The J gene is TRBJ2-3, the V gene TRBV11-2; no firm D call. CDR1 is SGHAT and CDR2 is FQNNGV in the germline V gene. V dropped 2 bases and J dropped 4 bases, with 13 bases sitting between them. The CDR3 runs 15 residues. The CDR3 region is CASSLRLTVADTQYF. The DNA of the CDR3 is TGTGCCAGCAGCTTACGGCTTACGGTGGCAGATACGCAGTATTTT.

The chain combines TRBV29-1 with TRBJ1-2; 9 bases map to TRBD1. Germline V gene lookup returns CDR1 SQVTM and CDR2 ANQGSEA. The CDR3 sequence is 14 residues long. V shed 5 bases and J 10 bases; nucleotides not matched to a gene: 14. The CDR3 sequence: CSVPTPTGGAPYTF. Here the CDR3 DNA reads TGCAGCGTTCCGACCCCAACAGGGGGCGCCCCCTACACCTTC. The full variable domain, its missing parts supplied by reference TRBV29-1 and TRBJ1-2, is SAVISQKPSRDICQRGTSLTIQCQVDSQVTMMFWYRQQPGQSLTLIATANQGSEATYESGFVIDKFPISRPNLTFSTLTVSNMSPEDSSIYLCSVPTPTGGAPYTFGSGTRLTVV.

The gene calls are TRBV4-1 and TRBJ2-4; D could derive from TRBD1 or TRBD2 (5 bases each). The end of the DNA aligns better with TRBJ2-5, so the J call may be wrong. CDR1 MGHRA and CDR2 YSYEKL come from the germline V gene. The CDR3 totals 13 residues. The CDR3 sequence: CASSQSERGTQYF. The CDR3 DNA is TGCGCCAGCAGCCAATCCGAGAGGGGGACCCAGTACTTC.

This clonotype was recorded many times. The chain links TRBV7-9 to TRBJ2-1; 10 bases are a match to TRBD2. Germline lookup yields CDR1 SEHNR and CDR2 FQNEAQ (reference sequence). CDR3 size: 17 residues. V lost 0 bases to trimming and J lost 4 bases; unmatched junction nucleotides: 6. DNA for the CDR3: TGTGCCAGCAGCTTAGCGGCGGGAGCGGGAGGGTACAATGAGCAGTTCTTC. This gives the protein CASSLAAGAGGYNEQFF.

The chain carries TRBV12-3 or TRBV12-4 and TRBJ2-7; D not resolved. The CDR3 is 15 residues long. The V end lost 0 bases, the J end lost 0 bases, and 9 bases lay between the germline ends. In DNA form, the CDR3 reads TGTGCCAGCAGTTTAGCAGCGTCGAGCTCCTACGAGCAGTACTTC. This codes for CASSLAASSSYEQYF.